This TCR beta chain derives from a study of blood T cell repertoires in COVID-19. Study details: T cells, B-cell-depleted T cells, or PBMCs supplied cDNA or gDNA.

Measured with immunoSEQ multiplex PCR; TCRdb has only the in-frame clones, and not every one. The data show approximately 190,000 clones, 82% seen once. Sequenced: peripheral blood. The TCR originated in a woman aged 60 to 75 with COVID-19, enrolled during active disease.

CDR3 coding DNA: TGTGCCTGGACCCGAGCGGGAGGGCACGGAGATACGCAGTATTTT. This translates into CAWTRAGGHGDTQYF. This chain links TRBV30 with TRBJ2-3; 10 positions match TRBD2. CDR3 size: 15 residues. J gave up 5 bases and V 4 bases, and 9 bases lay outside the gene matches. Germline V gives CDR1 GTSNPN, CDR2 SVGIG (reference sequence).